These 31 T cell receptor beta chains originate from one sample sequenced in a study of technical replicates of blood from a handful of donors. Profiled with immunoSEQ multiplex PCR; TCRdb holds only in-frame clones, not every one. The sample lists more than 95,000 clones, about 95% occurring once. The source material was T cells isolated from PBMCs. The origin of the receptors is a human donor in good health.

The chain couples TRBV29-1 to TRBJ2-7, with 11 bases identical to TRBD1. The CDR3 length is 13 residues. The germline gives CDR1 SQVTM, CDR2 ANQGSEA. V dropped 7 bases and J dropped 4; count of bases not matched to a gene: 6. The CDR3 loop is CSARTGGAYEQYF. The CDR3 coding sequence is TGCAGCGCAAGGACAGGGGGCGCGTACGAGCAGTACTTC.

The chain has TRBV18 and TRBJ1-1; D uncertain. Trimming left V 5 bases short and J 8 bases short, with 15 bases between. In germline, CDR1 is KGHSH, CDR2 LQKENI. The CDR3 is made up of 13 amino acids. The CDR3 region has the DNA TGTGCCAGCTCAGGTCTTGGGCCCGCCGAAGCTTTCTTT. Amino acids: CASSGLGPAEAFF.

The chain couples TRBV18 to TRBJ2-1; TRBD2 agrees at 9 bases. There are 19 residues in the CDR3. The germline V gene encodes CDR1 KGHSH and CDR2 LQKENI. After removal of 0 bases from V and 1 base from J, the junction contained 10 bases not matched to a gene. The CDR3 nucleotides read TGTGCCAGCTCACCACCGGTCCTAGCGGGGCGATCGTCCTACAATGAGCAGTTCTTC. The encoded protein is CASSPPVLAGRSSYNEQFF.

The V call is TRBV7-2, the J call TRBJ2-7; the D is unclear. This CDR3 has 13 amino acids. The germline gives CDR1 SGHTA, CDR2 FQGNSA. The germline V and J ends were trimmed by 2 bases and 3 bases, with 8 bases remaining between them. The CDR3 sequence is CASSLSPGYEQYF. In DNA form, the CDR3 reads TGTGCCAGCAGCTTATCCCCGGGCTACGAGCAGTACTTC. Full variable domain (rest looked up from reference TRBV7-2 and TRBJ2-7): GAGVSQSPSNKVTEKGKDVELRCDPISGHTALYWYRQSLGQGLEFLIYFQGNSAPDKSGLPSDRFSAERTGGSVSTLTIQRTQQEDSAVYLCASSLSPGYEQYFGPGTRLTVT.

On this clone itself: An end of the junction differs from the germline gene, which may be a read error. The V and J genes are TRBV5-4 and TRBJ1-4; D may be TRBD1 (5 bases). The CDR3 runs 12 residues. Germline lookup yields CDR1 SGHNT and CDR2 YYREEE (reference sequence). CDR3 region: CASSLGAGKIVF. The CDR3 DNA reads TGTGCCAGCAGCTTGGGCGCAGGGAAAATAGTTTTT. Together with reference TRBV5-4 and TRBJ1-4, the CDR3 gives the full variable domain: ETGVTQSPTHLIKTRGQQVTLRCSSQSGHNTVSWYQQALGQGPQFIFQYYREEENGRGNFPPRFSGLQFPNYSSELNVNALELDDSALYLCASSLGAGKIVFGSGTQLSVL.

The chain recombines TRBV10-3 with TRBJ2-7; 8 bases align to TRBD1. V shed 6 bases, J shed 5 bases, and the junction held 6 bases outside the gene matches. The CDR3 extends over 13 amino acids. Germline loops: CDR1 ENHRY, CDR2 SYGVKD. The CDR3 loop reads CAISGQGIDEQYF. The CDR3 DNA follows: TGTGCCATCAGCGGACAGGGAATCGACGAGCAGTACTTC.

The V gene is TRBV29-1, the J gene TRBJ2-7; D remains unclear. Germline loops: CDR1 SQVTM, CDR2 ANQGSEA. The CDR3 is 12 residues long. Trimming left V 4 bases short and J 4 bases short, with 11 bases between. The CDR3 loop is CSVGSRSYEQYF. CDR3 sequence (DNA): TGCAGCGTTGGATCACGGAGTTACGAGCAGTACTTC.

The V and J genes are TRBV6-6 and TRBJ1-1; the match to TRBD1 covers 8 bases. The germline gives CDR1 MNHNY, CDR2 SVGAGI (reference sequence). V gave up 5 bases and J gave up 13 bases; unmatched junction bases: 6. CDR3 length: 11 residues. CDR3 protein: CASSGGQGDFF. The CDR3 DNA reads as TGTGCCAGCAGTGGCGGACAGGGAGATTTCTTT.

The chain couples TRBV7-9 to TRBJ1-2; tentative D call: TRBD1 (5 bases). Germline loops: CDR1 SEHNR, CDR2 FQNEAQ (reference sequence). V shed 4 bases and J shed 4 bases, with 16 bases lying between them. This CDR3 comprises 15 residues. CDR3 DNA: TGTGCCAGCAGCTCTCAGACAGCCCCTTTCTATGGCTACACCTTC. This encodes CASSSQTAPFYGYTF.

This clone was recorded once. The J gene is TRBJ2-2, the V gene TRBV5-1; possibly TRBD1 for D (6 bases). V was clipped by 3 bases and J by 4 bases, with 19 bases between them. Germline loops: CDR1 SGHRS, CDR2 YFSETQ. The CDR3 runs 17 residues. The CDR3 is CASSWGQRQTGTGELFF. The CDR3 DNA reads as TGCGCCAGCAGCTGGGGGCAGCGACAAACGGGCACCGGGGAGCTGTTTTTT.

The chain couples TRBV6-6 to TRBJ2-2; TRBD2 is a possible D gene (6 bases). CDR3 size: 14 residues. The V gene lost 6 bases and the J gene lost 4 bases, with 12 bases spanning the gap. Germline V CDR1 and CDR2: MNHNY, SVGAGI (reference sequence). The CDR3 loop reads CASRALGGTGELFF. The CDR3 nucleotides are TGTGCCAGCAGAGCCTTGGGGGGCACCGGGGAGCTGTTTTTT.

The chain is built from TRBV28 and TRBJ1-5, with D perhaps TRBD1 (5 bases). The germline V gene has CDR1 MDHEN and CDR2 SYDVKM. V was trimmed by 6 bases and J by 4 bases, leaving 10 bases between them. This CDR3 is built from 13 residues. The CDR3 sequence: CASRAGGNQPQHF. The DNA for the CDR3 is TGTGCCAGCAGGGCTGGGGGGAATCAGCCCCAGCATTTT.

This chain joins TRBV29-1 and TRBJ2-7, with D maybe TRBD1 (6 bases). Germline V gene sequence: CDR1 SQVTM, CDR2 ANQGSEA. V lost 7 bases to trimming and J lost 2 bases, with 9 bases between them. The CDR3 length is 11 residues. The CDR3 region has the DNA TGCAGCGGAGGGGGAGCCTACGAGCAGTACTTC. Its translation is CSGGGAYEQYF.

The chain carries TRBV30 and TRBJ1-2; D might be TRBD1 (5 bases). This CDR3 is 14 amino acids long. Looked up from germline, CDR1 is GTSNPN and CDR2 is SVGIG (reference sequence). Trimming left V 4 bases short and J 6 bases short, with 18 bases between. The CDR3 sequence: CAWKFWGEWDGYTF. The CDR3 nucleotides read TGTGCCTGGAAATTTTGGGGGGAATGGGATGGCTACACCTTC.

The chain uses TRBV19 and TRBJ2-7; 8 nucleotides match TRBD1. Trimming removed 3 bases from V and 3 bases from J; junction bases left unmatched: 10. The CDR3 has 16 amino acids. Germline V gene sequence: CDR1 LNHDA, CDR2 SQIVND (reference sequence). The CDR3 region is CASSIGQGRKSYEQYF. The CDR3 coding sequence is TGTGCCAGTAGTATCGGACAGGGCAGAAAGAGCTACGAGCAGTACTTC.

The chain links TRBV5-4 to TRBJ2-1; the D gene is possibly TRBD2 (6 bases). This CDR3 contains 14 residues. The V end lost 10 bases, the J end lost 3 bases, and 17 bases lay between the germline ends. From germline, CDR1 is SGHNT and CDR2 YYREEE (reference sequence). The CDR3 protein is CAWAGIEVYNEQFF. The CDR3 DNA sequence: TGTGCCTGGGCGGGGATAGAAGTCTACAATGAGCAGTTCTTC.

V is TRBV27 and J is TRBJ2-7, with a weak D call TRBD1 (6 bases). The germline CDR1 and CDR2 sequences are MNHEY and SMNVEV (reference sequence). The length of the CDR3 is 12 residues. V was shortened by 6 bases and J by 4 bases, with 10 bases between the two germline ends. Here the CDR3 reads CASSPQGYEQYF. CDR3 sequence (DNA): TGTGCCAGCAGCCCGCAGGGGTACGAGCAGTACTTC.

The V gene is TRBV28, the J gene TRBJ1-2; 9 bases fit TRBD1. This CDR3 spans 13 amino acids. Per germline, CDR1 MDHEN and CDR2 SYDVKM. The junction had 2 bases not matched to a gene; V was cut back by 5 bases and J by 4 bases. DNA of the CDR3: TGTGCCAGCAGTAGACAGGGGGTCTATGGCTACACCTTC. This codes for CASSRQGVYGYTF.

This clone was picked up a small number of times. The chain couples TRBV12-5 to TRBJ2-1; 8 bases map to TRBD1. Germline V gene sequence: CDR1 LGHNT, CDR2 FRNRAP. V lost 7 bases to trimming and J lost 5 bases; unmatched junction nucleotides: 10. The CDR3 has 15 amino acids. The CDR3 loop is CASAITGGWDNEQFF. The CDR3, as DNA: TGTGCTAGTGCCATTACAGGGGGTTGGGACAATGAGCAGTTCTTC. The full variable domain, its missing parts supplied by reference TRBV12-5 and TRBJ2-1, is DARVTQTPRHKVTEMGQEVTMRCQPILGHNTVFWYRQTMMQGLELLAYFRNRAPLDDSGMPKDRFSAEMPDATLATLKIQPSEPRDSAVYFCASAITGGWDNEQFFGPGTRLTVL.

This CDR3 reads CASSFSGTDYGYTF. CDR3 DNA: TGTGCCAGCAGTTTCTCCGGGACAGACTATGGCTACACCTTC. This rearrangement joins TRBV27 to TRBJ1-2, with 7 bases aligning to TRBD1. Germline assignment: CDR1 MNHEY and CDR2 SMNVEV (reference sequence). J lost 3 bases, V lost 3 bases, and 4 bases had no gene match. This CDR3 is built from 14 residues.

The chain combines TRBV6-6 with TRBJ2-5; tentatively, D is TRBD2 (7 bases). The CDR3 is 14 residues long. In germline, CDR1 is MNHNY, CDR2 SVGAGI (reference sequence). V was cut by 2 bases and J by 4 bases, with 11 bases left in between. CDR3 in amino acids: CASSYGGAGETQYF. Here the CDR3 DNA reads TGTGCCAGCAGTTACGGGGGGGCCGGAGAGACCCAGTACTTC.

The rearrangement uses TRBV5-8 and TRBJ1-2; D call uncertain. Looked up from germline, CDR1 is SGHTS and CDR2 is YDEGEE. Trimming took off 1 base at V and 9 bases at J, with 28 bases between the two ends. CDR3 length: 18 residues. The CDR3 protein is CASSLIKLIAGAQFSYTF. The CDR3 DNA sequence: TGTGCCAGCAGCTTGATCAAACTTATCGCGGGCGCGCAATTTAGCTACACCTTC.

The gene calls are TRBV10-2 and TRBJ1-3, with D possibly TRBD1 on 5 matching bases. From germline, CDR1 is WSHSY and CDR2 SAAADI. Trimming pared 6 bases from V and 0 bases from J, leaving 12 bases between. The CDR3 has 15 residues. CDR3 in amino acids: CASRETAGSGNTIYF. As DNA, the CDR3 is TGCGCCAGCAGGGAGACAGCTGGCTCTGGAAACACCATATATTTT.

CDR3 bases: TGCGCCAGCAGCTTGGAAGGGGGAATCAGGGGACCGGGCAATGAGCAGTTCTTC. Amino acids: CASSLEGGIRGPGNEQFF. The chain has TRBV5-1 and TRBJ2-1, with D possibly matching TRBD1 (6 bases). The CDR3 spans 18 residues. V was trimmed by 0 bases and J by 6 bases, leaving 22 bases between them. Looked up from germline, CDR1 is SGHRS and CDR2 is YFSETQ.

The chain employs TRBV27 and TRBJ1-1; D is perhaps TRBD1 (5 bases). The V and J ends lost 5 bases and 8 bases respectively, with 21 bases between them. The CDR3 has 15 amino acids. Germline V gene data show CDR1 as MNHEY and CDR2 as SMNVEV (reference sequence). Here the CDR3 DNA reads TGTGCCAGCAGTCGGCGGGGGACCCTGGGAGAAGAAGCTTTCTTT. Residues: CASSRRGTLGEEAFF.

This chain connects TRBV4-1 to TRBJ1-5, with D maybe TRBD1 (5 bases). V lost 1 base to trimming and J lost 0 bases, with 16 bases between them. Germline CDR1 reads MGHRA; CDR2 reads YSYEKL. This CDR3 is 18 amino acids long. CDR3 sequence: CASSQVVGGIHSNQPQHF. CDR3 DNA: TGCGCCAGCAGCCAAGTCGTGGGGGGGATACATAGCAATCAGCCCCAGCATTTT.

This clone appeared a few times. This chain links TRBV10-1 with TRBJ2-2; tentatively, D is TRBD1 (5 bases). CDR3 length: 14 amino acids. Germline V CDR1 and CDR2: WNHNN, SYGVQD (reference sequence). Deletions cut 4 bases from V and 7 bases from J, with 13 bases between. The CDR3 is CASSGPGKGGELFF. In DNA form, the CDR3 reads TGCGCCAGCAGTGGCCCAGGGAAGGGCGGGGAGCTGTTTTTT.

This sequence joins TRBV4-1 and TRBJ1-2; D is perhaps TRBD1 (5 bases). The germline gives CDR1 MGHRA, CDR2 YSYEKL. The CDR3 sequence is 16 residues long. Trimming removed 1 base at V and 3 bases at J, with 15 bases between. The CDR3 is CASSQVIRVFDYGYTF. The CDR3 nucleotides read TGCGCCAGCAGCCAAGTGATCAGGGTCTTCGACTATGGCTACACCTTC.

The gene calls are TRBV6-5 and TRBJ1-1; no firm D call. The CDR3 runs 15 residues. Trimming left V 4 bases short and J 5 bases short, with 17 bases between. Germline CDR1 and CDR2: MNHEY and SVGAGI. The CDR3 nucleotides are TGTGCCAGCAGTTCCTCCTTGGCGGGTCGAACTGAAGCTTTCTTT. This translates into CASSSSLAGRTEAFF.

The chain uses TRBV27 and TRBJ1-1; 8 bases line up with TRBD1. Looked up from germline, CDR1 is MNHEY and CDR2 is SMNVEV (reference sequence). The CDR3 is 18 amino acids. V lost 3 bases to trimming and J lost 0 bases; unmatched junction nucleotides: 12. The CDR3 loop is CASSFLPLAGQVNTEAFF. CDR3 coding DNA: TGTGCCAGCAGTTTCCTCCCACTCGCGGGACAGGTGAACACTGAAGCTTTCTTT.

In nucleotides, the CDR3 is TGTGCCAGCAGCTTACAGGGGTCGTCCTTTAGCAATCAGCCCCAGCATTTT. Its translation: CASSLQGSSFSNQPQHF. This chain joins TRBV7-8 and TRBJ1-5; the D gene is possibly TRBD1 (6 bases). Trimming pared 2 bases from V and 0 bases from J, leaving 14 bases between. The length of the CDR3 is 17 residues. Germline CDR1 is SGHVS and CDR2 is FQNEAQ. Complete variable domain (other parts from reference TRBV7-8 and TRBJ1-5): GAGVSQSPRYKVAKRGQDVALRCDPISGHVSLFWYQQALGQGPEFLTYFQNEAQLDKSGLPSDRFFAERPEGSVSTLKIQRTQQEDSAVYLCASSLQGSSFSNQPQHFGDGTRLSIL.